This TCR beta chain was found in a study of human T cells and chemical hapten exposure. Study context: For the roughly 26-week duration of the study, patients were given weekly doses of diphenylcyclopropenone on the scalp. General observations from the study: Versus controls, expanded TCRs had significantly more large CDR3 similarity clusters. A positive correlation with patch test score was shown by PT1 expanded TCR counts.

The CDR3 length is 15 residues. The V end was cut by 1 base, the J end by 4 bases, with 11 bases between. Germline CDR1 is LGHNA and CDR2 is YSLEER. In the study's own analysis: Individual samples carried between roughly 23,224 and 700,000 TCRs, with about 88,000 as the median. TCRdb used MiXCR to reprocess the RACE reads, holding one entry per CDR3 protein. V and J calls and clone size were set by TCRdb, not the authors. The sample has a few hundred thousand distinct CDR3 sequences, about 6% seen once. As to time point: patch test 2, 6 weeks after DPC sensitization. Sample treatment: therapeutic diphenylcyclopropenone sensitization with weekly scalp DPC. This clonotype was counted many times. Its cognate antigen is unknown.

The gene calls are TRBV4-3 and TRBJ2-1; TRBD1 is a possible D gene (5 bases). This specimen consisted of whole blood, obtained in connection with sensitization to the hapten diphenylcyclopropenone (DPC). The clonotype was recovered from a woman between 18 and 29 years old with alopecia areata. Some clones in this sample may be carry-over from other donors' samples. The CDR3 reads CASSQGLQEYNEQFF. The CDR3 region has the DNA TGCGCCAGCAGCCAAGGTCTACAGGAGTACAATGAGCAGTTCTTC.